This T cell receptor (beta chain) was identified during a study of CD8 T cells in Susac syndrome. Reverse transcription of about 0.45 to 1 ug RNA was performed with random hexamers. MiXCR was run by TCRdb on the immunoSEQ multiplex PCR reads, yielding one entry per CDR3 protein. Of about 66,000 distinct CDR3 sequences in the sample, approximately 96% were seen once. Germline values: CDR1 SGHRS, CDR2 YFSETQ. The V gene end was trimmed by 2 bases and the J gene end by 2 bases; junction bases not matched to a gene: 0. CDR3 length: 13 amino acids. The sequence was collected from a human donor with multiple sclerosis. The sample comprised CD8+ T cells from PBMCs. V and J are TRBV5-1 and TRBJ1-2, with 7 positions matching TRBD1. The CDR3 loop is CASSLQGNYGYTF. CDR3 DNA sequence: TGCGCCAGCAGCTTACAGGGGAACTATGGCTACACCTTC.